Listed below are T cell receptor beta chains from one sample, sequenced in a study of technical replicates of blood from a few donors. Sequencing used immunoSEQ multiplex PCR; TCRdb keeps in-frame clones, though not all of them. The sample lists roughly 76,000 clones, 80% to 90% occurring once. Source material: PBMCs. These receptors were obtained from a human donor in good health. Some clones in this sample may be carry-over from other donors' samples. Both conserved end residues are part of each CDR3. D genes are given only for firm matches. Clone sizes are given selectively: once, few, many, or a class where the clone is expanded.

TRBV4-1	TRBJ2-7	once	TRBD2	CASSQGLGLSYEQYF	TGCGCCAGCAGCCAGGGACTAGGACTTTCCTACGAGCAGTACTTC
TRBV5-4	TRBJ1-2	NA	TRBD1	CASTRSTGPRYGYTF	TGTGCCAGCACTCGTTCGACAGGGCCGAGATATGGCTACACCTTC
TRBV29-1	TRBJ2-1	NA	NA	CSVEESSYNEQFF	TGCAGCGTTGAAGAGAGCTCCTACAATGAGCAGTTCTTC
TRBV2	TRBJ1-4	few	TRBD1	CASSDDPDREGEEKLFF	TGTGCCAGCAGTGACGACCCGGACAGGGAAGGAGAAGAAAAACTGTTTTTT
TRBV7-6	TRBJ2-1	NA	NA	CASSLEYRGAVYNEQFF	TGTGCCAGCAGCTTAGAGTATCGGGGGGCTGTGTACAATGAGCAGTTCTTC
TRBV28	TRBJ2-3	NA	NA	CASSWGGAGIDTQYF	TGTGCCAGCAGTTGGGGGGGCGCCGGAATTGATACGCAGTATTTT
TRBV6-1	TRBJ1-2	NA	NA	CASSEPGLTSRGYTF	TGTGCCAGCAGTGAGCCGGGATTAACCTCGCGTGGCTACACCTTC
TRBV9	TRBJ2-1	NA	NA	CASSVGSTYNEQFF	TGTGCCAGCAGCGTAGGTTCTACCTACAATGAGCAGTTCTTC
TRBV7-2	TRBJ2-7	NA	NA	CASSLQGYEQYF	TGTGCCAGCAGCTTACAGGGTTACGAGCAGTACTTC
TRBV9	TRBJ2-1	NA	NA	CASSVDGSAGEQFF	TGTGCCAGCAGCGTAGACGGGAGCGCCGGTGAGCAGTTCTTC
TRBV7-3	TRBJ2-2	NA	NA	CASSGGGSNTGELFF	TGTGCCAGCAGCGGGGGCGGTTCGAACACCGGGGAGCTGTTTTTT
TRBV6-5	TRBJ1-1	NA	NA	CASSLTRSTEAFF	TGTGCCAGCAGTCTTACACGGAGCACTGAAGCTTTCTTT
TRBV7-3	TRBJ1-1	NA	NA	CASSLTSNTEAFF	TGTGCCAGCAGTCTTACTTCGAACACTGAAGCTTTCTTT
TRBV9	TRBJ2-1	NA	NA	CASSVEGGTYNEQFF	TGTGCCAGCAGCGTAGAAGGGGGTACCTACAATGAGCAGTTCTTC
TRBV15	TRBJ1-2	NA	TRBD1	CATSRDWDSPSGGYTF	TGTGCCACCAGCAGAGATTGGGACAGTCCCTCCGGGGGCTACACCTTC
TRBV19	TRBJ2-7	NA	NA	CASSSQPTGIQQYF	TGTGCCAGTAGTTCCCAACCCACAGGTATCCAGCAGTACTTC
TRBV28	TRBJ1-1	NA	NA	CASKWSGRGTEAFF	TGTGCCAGCAAGTGGTCGGGCCGGGGCACTGAAGCTTTCTTT
TRBV4-2	TRBJ1-1	NA	NA	CASSQWIGQEAFF	TGTGCCAGCAGCCAATGGATTGGGCAGGAAGCTTTCTTT
TRBV29-1	TRBJ2-2	NA	TRBD2	CSATDLRGGAGTGELFF	TGCAGCGCTACCGACTTGCGCGGGGGGGCGGGCACCGGGGAGCTGTTTTTT
TRBV4-1	TRBJ2-2	NA	TRBD1	CASSQARTGPTGELFF	TGCGCCAGCAGCCAAGCTAGGACAGGCCCCACCGGGGAGCTGTTTTTT
TRBV6-4	TRBJ1-2	NA	NA	CASVRLPGDYGYTF	TGTGCCAGCGTAAGACTCCCGGGGGACTATGGCTACACCTTC
TRBV4-2	TRBJ1-1	NA	NA	CASSQGTDWWAEAFF	TGTGCCAGCAGCCAAGGCACCGACTGGTGGGCTGAAGCTTTCTTT
TRBV15	TRBJ1-6	NA	NA	CATSVTQGNSPLHF	TGTGCCACCAGCGTAACCCAGGGGAATTCACCCCTCCACTTT
TRBV5-1	TRBJ2-3	NA	TRBD1	CASSRTTGGVTDTQYF	TGCGCCAGCAGCCGTACGACAGGGGGCGTCACAGATACGCAGTATTTT
TRBV7-3	TRBJ2-1	NA	TRBD2	CASSTGGGYNEQFF	TGTGCCAGCAGCACCGGGGGGGGCTACAATGAGCAGTTCTTC
TRBV30	TRBJ1-1	few	NA	CAWSTSGNTEAFF	TGTGCCTGGAGCACCTCGGGGAACACTGAAGCTTTCTTT
TRBV7-3	TRBJ2-5	NA	TRBD2	CASSLAGGMETQYF	TGTGCCAGCAGCCTAGCGGGAGGTATGGAGACCCAGTACTTC
TRBV2	TRBJ2-7	NA	NA	CSAADRTYEQYF	TGTTCAGCCGCGGACAGAACCTACGAGCAGTACTTC
TRBV2	TRBJ1-5	few	NA	CASSQAGHQPQHF	TGTGCCAGCAGTCAGGCAGGGCATCAGCCCCAGCATTTT
TRBV25-1	TRBJ1-4	NA	NA	CASSEAGRGPEKLFF	TGTGCCAGCAGTGAAGCGGGCAGGGGCCCTGAAAAACTGTTTTTT
TRBV2	TRBJ2-1	NA	NA	CASCRGLARDNEQFF	TGTGCCAGCTGCCGGGGACTCGCCAGAGACAATGAGCAGTTCTTC
TRBV14	TRBJ2-7	NA	NA	CASSQDLLVDYEQYF	TGTGCCAGCAGCCAAGATTTACTAGTTGACTACGAGCAGTACTTC
TRBV19	TRBJ2-3	NA	TRBD1	CASSIWTGGTDTQYF	TGTGCCAGTAGTATATGGACAGGAGGCACAGATACGCAGTATTTT
TRBV5-6	TRBJ1-2	NA	TRBD1	CASSLWAGGKGGYTF	TGTGCCAGCAGCTTGTGGGCAGGGGGCAAAGGTGGCTACACCTTC
TRBV9	TRBJ1-1	few	NA	CASSLKGLNTEAFF	TGTGCCAGCAGCCTGAAGGGGTTGAACACTGAAGCTTTCTTT
TRBV5-1	TRBJ2-1	NA	TRBD2	CASSLAGGPENEQFF	TGCGCCAGCAGCTTAGCGGGGGGGCCGGAAAATGAGCAGTTCTTC
TRBV7-9	TRBJ1-6	NA	NA	CASSPSGVVNSPLHF	TGTGCCAGCAGCCCGTCCGGGGTGGTGAATTCACCCCTCCACTTT
TRBV4-3	TRBJ2-3	once	TRBD2	CASSQDRSGGSDTQYF	TGCGCCAGCAGCCAAGATCGAAGCGGGGGCTCGGATACGCAGTATTTT
TRBV7-9	TRBJ1-6	NA	TRBD1	CASSRQDRRLSYNSPLHF	TGTGCCAGCAGCCGACAGGACAGGAGACTCTCCTATAATTCACCCCTCCACTTT
TRBV4-2	TRBJ2-1	NA	TRBD1	CASSLLGTGGSDEQFF	TGTGCCAGCAGCCTACTCGGGACAGGGGGCAGCGATGAGCAGTTCTTC
TRBV5-1	TRBJ2-1	once	TRBD2	CASSLLDQREVPNSYNEQFF	TGCGCCAGCAGCTTGCTTGATCAGCGGGAGGTCCCAAACTCCTACAATGAGCAGTTCTTC
TRBV6-5	TRBJ2-5	once	TRBD2	CASSYSIGGGGTQYF	TGTGCCAGCAGTTACTCGATTGGCGGGGGGGGGACCCAGTACTTC
TRBV27	TRBJ2-2	NA	TRBD1	CASRPGQADTGELFF	TGTGCCAGCAGGCCTGGACAGGCGGACACCGGGGAGCTGTTTTTT
TRBV30	TRBJ2-7	NA	NA	CAWSRGYEQYF	TGTGCCTGGAGCCGCGGTTACGAGCAGTACTTC
TRBV9	TRBJ2-3	once	NA	CASSVFASDTQYF	TGTGCCAGCAGCGTATTTGCGTCAGATACGCAGTATTTT
TRBV6-1	TRBJ1-6	NA	NA	CASTLMRQNNSPLHF	TGTGCCAGCACTCTAATGAGACAGAATAATTCACCCCTCCACTTT
TRBV18	TRBJ2-3	NA	TRBD2	CASSQTPLTSGKQRSTDTQYF	TGTGCCAGCTCACAAACTCCCTTGACTAGCGGGAAGCAACGTAGCACAGATACGCAGTATTTT
TRBV7-2	TRBJ2-2	NA	NA	CASSLDRSNTGELFF	TGTGCCAGCAGCTTAGACAGGTCGAACACCGGGGAGCTGTTTTTT